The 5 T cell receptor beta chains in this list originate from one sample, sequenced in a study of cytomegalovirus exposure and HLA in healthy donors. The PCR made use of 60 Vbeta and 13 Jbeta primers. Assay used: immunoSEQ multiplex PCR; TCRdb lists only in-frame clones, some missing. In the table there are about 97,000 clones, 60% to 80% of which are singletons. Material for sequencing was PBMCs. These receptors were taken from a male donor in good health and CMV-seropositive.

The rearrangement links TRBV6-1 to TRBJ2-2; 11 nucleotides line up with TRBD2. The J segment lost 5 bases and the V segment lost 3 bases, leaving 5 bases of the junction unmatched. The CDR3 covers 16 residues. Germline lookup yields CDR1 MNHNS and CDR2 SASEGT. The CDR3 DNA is TGTGCCAGCAGTGACCTTAGCGGGAGGGGAACCGGGGAGCTGTTTTTT. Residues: CASSDLSGRGTGELFF.

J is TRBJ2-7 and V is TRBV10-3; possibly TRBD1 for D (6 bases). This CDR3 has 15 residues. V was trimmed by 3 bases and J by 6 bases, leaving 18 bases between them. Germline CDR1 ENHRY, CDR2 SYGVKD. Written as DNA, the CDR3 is TGTGCCATCAGTGAACCCCTCGCAGGGACATTCGAGCAGTACTTC. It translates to CAISEPLAGTFEQYF.

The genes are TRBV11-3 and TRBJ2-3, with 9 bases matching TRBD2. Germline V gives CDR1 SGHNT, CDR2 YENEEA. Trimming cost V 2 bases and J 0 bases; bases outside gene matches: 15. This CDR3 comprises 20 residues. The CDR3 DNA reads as TGTGCCAGCAGCTTACCTCGGGCGGGACTAGCAAGAAGAAGCACAGATACGCAGTATTTT. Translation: CASSLPRAGLARRSTDTQYF.

CDR3 in amino acids: CAKPERGGKCGHIFSYEQYF. CDR3 coding DNA: TGTGCAAAACCGGAACGGGGGGGAAAATGCGGACATATCTTCTCCTACGAGCAGTACTTC. V is TRBV18 and J is TRBJ2-7; 8 positions agree with TRBD2. Germline values: CDR1 KGHSH, CDR2 LQKENI. The CDR3 consists of 20 residues. Supplemented by reference TRBV18 and TRBJ2-7, the full variable domain reads NAGVMQNPRHLVRRRGQEARLRCSPMKGHSHVYWYRQLPEEGLKFMVYLQKENIIDESGMPKERFSAEFPKEGPSILRIQQVVRGDSAAYFCAKPERGGKCGHIFSYEQYFGPGTRLTVT.

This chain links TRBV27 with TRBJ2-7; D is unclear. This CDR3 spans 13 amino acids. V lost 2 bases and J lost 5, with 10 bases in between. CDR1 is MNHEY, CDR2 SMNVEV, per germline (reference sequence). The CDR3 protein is CASSLNGFDEQYF. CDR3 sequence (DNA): TGTGCCAGCAGTTTAAACGGGTTCGACGAGCAGTACTTC.